Here is one T cell receptor beta chain with its context. Antigen: not known. The sample comes from a study of cytomegalovirus exposure and HLA in healthy donors. Unrecorded immune exposures were likely, despite nominal health at sampling. Study conclusions and caveats: A prior analysis recorded that most TCR beta V segments were productive about 90% or about 30% of the time.

Germline values: CDR1 MDHEN, CDR2 SYDVKM. CDR3 size: 15 residues. Trimming shortened V by 8 bases and J by 6 bases, and 23 bases separated the two germline ends. PCR was performed using 60 Vbeta and 13 Jbeta primers. Only in-frame clones appear in the TCRdb table, and some are missing; sequencing was by immunoSEQ multiplex PCR. The repertoire holds about 120,000 clones, with around two thirds as singletons. This receptor was obtained from a woman between 35 and 50 years old in good health and CMV-seropositive. Input material: PBMCs. The chain joins TRBV28 to TRBJ2-7; the D gene is possibly TRBD1 (7 bases). The CDR3 sequence is CASSNLQGRNGEQYF. Here the CDR3 DNA reads TGTGCCAGCTCAAACTTACAGGGGAGGAATGGCGAGCAGTACTTC.